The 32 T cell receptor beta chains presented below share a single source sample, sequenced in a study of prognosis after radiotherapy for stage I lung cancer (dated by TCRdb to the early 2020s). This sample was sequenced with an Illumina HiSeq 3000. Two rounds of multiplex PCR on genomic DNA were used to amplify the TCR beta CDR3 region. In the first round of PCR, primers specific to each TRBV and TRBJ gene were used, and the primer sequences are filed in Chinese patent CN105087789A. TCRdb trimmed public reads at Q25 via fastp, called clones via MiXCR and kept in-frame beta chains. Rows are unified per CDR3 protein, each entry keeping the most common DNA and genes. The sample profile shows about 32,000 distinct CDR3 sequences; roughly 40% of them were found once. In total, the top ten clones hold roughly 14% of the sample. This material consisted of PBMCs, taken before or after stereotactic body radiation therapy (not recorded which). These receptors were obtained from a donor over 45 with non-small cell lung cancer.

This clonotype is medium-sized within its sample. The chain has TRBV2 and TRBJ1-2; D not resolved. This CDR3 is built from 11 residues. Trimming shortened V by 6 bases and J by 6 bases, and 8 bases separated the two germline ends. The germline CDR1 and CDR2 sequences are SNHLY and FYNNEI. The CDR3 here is CASRSVDGYTF. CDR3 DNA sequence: TGTGCCAGCAGGTCGGTAGATGGCTACACCTTC. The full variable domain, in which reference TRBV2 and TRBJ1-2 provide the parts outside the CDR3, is EPEVTQTPSHQVTQMGQEVILRCVPISNHLYFYWYRQILGQKVEFLVSFYNNEISEKSEIFDDQFSVERPDGSNFTLKIRSTKLEDSAMYFCASRSVDGYTFGSGTRLTVV.

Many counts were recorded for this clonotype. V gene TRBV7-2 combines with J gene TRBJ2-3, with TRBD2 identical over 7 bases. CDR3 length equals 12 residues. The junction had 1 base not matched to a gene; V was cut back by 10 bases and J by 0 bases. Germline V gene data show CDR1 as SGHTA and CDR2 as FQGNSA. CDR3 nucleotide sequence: TGTGCCAACGGGGGGAGCACAGATACGCAGTATTTT. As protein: CANGGSTDTQYF. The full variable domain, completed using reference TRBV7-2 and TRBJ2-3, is GAGVSQSPSNKVTEKGKDVELRCDPISGHTALYWYRQSLGQGLEFLIYFQGNSAPDKSGLPSDRFSAERTGGSVSTLTIQRTQQEDSAVYLCANGGSTDTQYFGPGTRLTVL.

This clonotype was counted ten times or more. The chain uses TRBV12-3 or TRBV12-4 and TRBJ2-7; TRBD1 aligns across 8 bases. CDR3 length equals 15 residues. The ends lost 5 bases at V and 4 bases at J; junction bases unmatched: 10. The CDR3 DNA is TGTGCCAGCAGTAACCCGGGACAGGTGGAATACGAGCAGTACTTC. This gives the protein CASSNPGQVEYEQYF.

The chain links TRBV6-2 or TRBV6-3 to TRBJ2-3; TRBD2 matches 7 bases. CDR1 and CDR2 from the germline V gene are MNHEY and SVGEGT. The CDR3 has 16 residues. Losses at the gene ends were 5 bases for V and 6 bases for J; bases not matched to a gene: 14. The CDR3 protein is CASSANRAGVGDTQYF. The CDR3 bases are TGTGCCAGCAGTGCCAACCGGGCGGGAGTCGGCGATACGCAGTATTTT.

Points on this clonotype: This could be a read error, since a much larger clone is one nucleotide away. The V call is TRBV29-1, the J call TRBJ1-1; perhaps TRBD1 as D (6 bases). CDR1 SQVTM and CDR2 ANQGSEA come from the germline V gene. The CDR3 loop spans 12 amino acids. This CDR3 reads CSAGHVNTESFF. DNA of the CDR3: TGCAGCGCGGGACACGTGAACACTGAATCTTTCTTT.

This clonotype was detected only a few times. Written as DNA, the CDR3 is TGTGCCAGCAGCTTGAGGGTCAGGGTGCCCTACGAGCAGTACTTC. This translates into CASSLRVRVPYEQYF. The chain combines TRBV5-6 with TRBJ2-7; D may be TRBD1 (5 bases). The CDR3 contains 15 residues. The germline V gene encodes CDR1 SGHDT and CDR2 YYEEEE. Trimming pared 1 base from V and 2 bases from J, leaving 13 bases between.

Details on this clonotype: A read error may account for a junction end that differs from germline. The CDR3 region is CASRMTGIAGTQYF. CDR3 coding DNA: TGTGCGAGCAGAATGACGGGGATTGCAGGTACGCAGTATTTT. The chain recombines TRBV2 with TRBJ2-3; maybe TRBD2 (5 bases). The CDR3 is made up of 14 amino acids. Germline values: CDR1 SNHLY, CDR2 FYNNEI. The variable domain in full, completed from reference TRBV2 and TRBJ2-3, reads EPEVTQTPSHQVTQMGQEVILRCVPISNHLYFYWYRQILGQKVEFLVSFYNNEISEKSEIFDDQFSVERPDGSNFTLKIRSTKLEDSAMYFCASRMTGIAGTQYFGPGTRLTVL.

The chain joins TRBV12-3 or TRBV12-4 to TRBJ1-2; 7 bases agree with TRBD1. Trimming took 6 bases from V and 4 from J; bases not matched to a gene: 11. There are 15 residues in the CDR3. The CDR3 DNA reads TGTGCCAGCAGCCATCGGACAGGTTACTCCTATGGCTACACCTTC. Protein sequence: CASSHRTGYSYGYTF.

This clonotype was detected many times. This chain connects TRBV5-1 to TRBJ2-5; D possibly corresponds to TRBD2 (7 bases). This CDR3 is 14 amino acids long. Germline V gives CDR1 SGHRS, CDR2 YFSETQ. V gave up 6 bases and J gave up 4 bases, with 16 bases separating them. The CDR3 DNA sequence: TGCGCCAGCAATCCTGGGGGGGGCATAGAGACCCAGTACTTC. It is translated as CASNPGGGIETQYF.

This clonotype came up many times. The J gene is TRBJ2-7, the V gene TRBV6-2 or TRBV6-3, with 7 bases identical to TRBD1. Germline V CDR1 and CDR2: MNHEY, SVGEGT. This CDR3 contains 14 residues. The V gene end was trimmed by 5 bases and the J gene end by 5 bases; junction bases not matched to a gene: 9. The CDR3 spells CASSPGQEPNEQYF. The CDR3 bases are TGTGCCAGCAGTCCCGGACAGGAACCGAACGAGCAGTACTTC.

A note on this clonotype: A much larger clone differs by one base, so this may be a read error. The CDR3 nucleotides read TGCAGTGCCCCGACAGTTTTCGGCTATGGCTACACCTTC. Its protein is CSAPTVFGYGYTF. J is TRBJ1-2 and V is TRBV20-1; D is possibly TRBD1 (5 bases). Trimming stripped 6 bases from V and 4 bases from J, with 15 bases between. The CDR3 consists of 13 residues. CDR1 DFQATT and CDR2 SNEGSKA come from the germline V gene (reference sequence).

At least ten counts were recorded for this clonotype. The CDR3 spells CASSLNNRNTEAFF. CDR3 DNA sequence: TGCGCCAGCAGCTTAAATAACAGGAACACTGAAGCTTTCTTT. The rearrangement uses TRBV5-1 and TRBJ1-1; D gene ambiguous. Germline CDR1 reads SGHRS; CDR2 reads YFSETQ. V was trimmed by 2 bases and J by 1 base, leaving 9 bases between them. The CDR3 has 14 amino acids.

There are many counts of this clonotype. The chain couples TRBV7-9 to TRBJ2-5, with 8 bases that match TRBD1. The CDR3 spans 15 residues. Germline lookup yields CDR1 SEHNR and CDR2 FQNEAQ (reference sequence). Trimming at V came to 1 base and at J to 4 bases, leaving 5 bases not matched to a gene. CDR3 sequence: CASSLGTGRSETQYF. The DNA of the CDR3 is TGTGCCAGCAGCTTAGGGACAGGGAGATCAGAGACCCAGTACTTC.

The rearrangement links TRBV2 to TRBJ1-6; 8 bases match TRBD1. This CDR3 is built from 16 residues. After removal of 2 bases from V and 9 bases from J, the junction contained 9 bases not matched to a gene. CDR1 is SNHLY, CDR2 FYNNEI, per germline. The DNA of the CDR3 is TGTGCCAGCAGTGAAAGAGGCGACAGGGGATGTTCACCCCTCCACTTT. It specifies CASSERGDRGCSPLHF.

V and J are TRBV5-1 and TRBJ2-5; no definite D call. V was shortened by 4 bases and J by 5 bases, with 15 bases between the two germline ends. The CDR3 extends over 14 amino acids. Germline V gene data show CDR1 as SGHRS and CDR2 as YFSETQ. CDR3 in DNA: TGCGCCAGCAGCCCCCGGATAGCTGGGGAGACCCAGTACTTC. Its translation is CASSPRIAGETQYF.

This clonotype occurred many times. The CDR3 coding sequence is TGTGCCAGTACCCCGACAGGGTCGGGGAACACTGAAGCTTTCTTT. It encodes CASTPTGSGNTEAFF. V usage is TRBV19 and J usage is TRBJ1-1; 7 nucleotides agree with TRBD1. The length of the CDR3 is 15 residues. Trimming at V came to 7 bases and at J to 1 base, leaving 9 bases not matched to a gene. Germline values: CDR1 LNHDA, CDR2 SQIVND (reference sequence).

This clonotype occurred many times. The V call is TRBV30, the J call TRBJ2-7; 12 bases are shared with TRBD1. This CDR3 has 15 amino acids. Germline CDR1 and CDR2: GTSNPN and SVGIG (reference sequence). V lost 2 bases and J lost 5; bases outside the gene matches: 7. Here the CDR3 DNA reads TGTGCCTGGAGTATATCTGGGGACAGGGGGCACGAGCAGTACTTC. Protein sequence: CAWSISGDRGHEQYF.

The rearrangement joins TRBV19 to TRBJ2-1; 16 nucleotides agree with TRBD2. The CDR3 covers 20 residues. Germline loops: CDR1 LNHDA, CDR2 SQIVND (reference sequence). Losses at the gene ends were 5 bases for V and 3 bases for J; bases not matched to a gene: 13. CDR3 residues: CASSPPGTSGRAFDYNEQFF. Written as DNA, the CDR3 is TGTGCCAGTAGTCCCCCCGGGACTAGCGGGAGGGCTTTCGACTACAATGAGCAGTTCTTC.

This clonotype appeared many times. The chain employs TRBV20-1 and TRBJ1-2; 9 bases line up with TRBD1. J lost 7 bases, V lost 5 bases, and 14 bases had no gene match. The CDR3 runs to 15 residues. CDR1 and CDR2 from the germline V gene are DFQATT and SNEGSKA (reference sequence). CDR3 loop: CSARPLRTGDGGYTF. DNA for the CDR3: TGCAGTGCTCGACCACTGCGGACAGGGGACGGTGGCTACACCTTC.

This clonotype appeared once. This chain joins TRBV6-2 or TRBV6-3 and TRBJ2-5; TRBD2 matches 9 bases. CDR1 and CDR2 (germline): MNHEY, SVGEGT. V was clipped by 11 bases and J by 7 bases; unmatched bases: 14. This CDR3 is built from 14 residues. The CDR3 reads CAWRRGLASGTQYF. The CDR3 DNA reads TGTGCCTGGCGGCGGGGACTAGCTTCGGGGACCCAGTACTTC.

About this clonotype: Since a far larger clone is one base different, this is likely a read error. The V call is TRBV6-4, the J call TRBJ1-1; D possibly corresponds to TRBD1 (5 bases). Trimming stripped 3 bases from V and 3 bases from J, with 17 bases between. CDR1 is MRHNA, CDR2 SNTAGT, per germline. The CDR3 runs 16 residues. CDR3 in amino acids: CASSEHLGAVHTEAFF. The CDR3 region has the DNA TGTGCCAGCAGTGAACACCTCGGGGCAGTGCACACTGAAGCTTTCTTT.

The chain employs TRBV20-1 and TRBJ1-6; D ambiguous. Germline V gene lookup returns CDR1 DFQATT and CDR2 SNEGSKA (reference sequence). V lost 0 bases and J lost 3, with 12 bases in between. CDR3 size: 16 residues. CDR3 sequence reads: CSARDPRAGYNSPLHF. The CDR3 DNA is TGCAGTGCTAGAGATCCGCGGGCGGGCTATAATTCACCCCTCCACTTT.

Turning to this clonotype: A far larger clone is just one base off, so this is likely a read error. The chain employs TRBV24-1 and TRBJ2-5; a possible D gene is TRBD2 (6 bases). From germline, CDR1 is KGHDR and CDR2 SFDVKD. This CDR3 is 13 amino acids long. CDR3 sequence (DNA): TGTGCCACGAAAGGAGGGGCCTGGAATGAGCATTTCTTC. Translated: CATKGGAWNEHFF.

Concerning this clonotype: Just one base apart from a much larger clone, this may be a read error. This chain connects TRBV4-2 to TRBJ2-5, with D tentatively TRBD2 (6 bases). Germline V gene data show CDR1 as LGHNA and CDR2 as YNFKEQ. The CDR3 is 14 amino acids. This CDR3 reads CASSQAAGKENQYF. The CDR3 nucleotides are TGTGCCAGCAGCCAAGCCGCGGGGAAAGAGAACCAGTACTTC.

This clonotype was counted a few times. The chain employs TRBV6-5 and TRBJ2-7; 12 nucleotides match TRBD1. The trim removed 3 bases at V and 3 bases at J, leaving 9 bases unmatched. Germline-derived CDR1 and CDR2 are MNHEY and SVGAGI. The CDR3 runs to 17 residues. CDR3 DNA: TGTGCCAGCAGTTATGGGACAGGGGGCTCGACAAGCTACGAGCAGTACTTC. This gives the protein CASSYGTGGSTSYEQYF.

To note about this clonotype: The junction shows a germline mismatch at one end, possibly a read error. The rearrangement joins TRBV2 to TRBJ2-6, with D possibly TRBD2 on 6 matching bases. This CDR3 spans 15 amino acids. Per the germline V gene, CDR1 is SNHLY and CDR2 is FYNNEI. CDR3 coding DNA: TGTTCCAGTACCGCCGGGAGCTCTGGGGCCAACGTCCTGACTTTC. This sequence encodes CSSTAGSSGANVLTF.

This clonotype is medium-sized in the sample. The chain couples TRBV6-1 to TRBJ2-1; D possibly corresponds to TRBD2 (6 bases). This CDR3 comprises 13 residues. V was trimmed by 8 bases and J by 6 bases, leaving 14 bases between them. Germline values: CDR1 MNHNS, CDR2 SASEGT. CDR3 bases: TGTGCCAGCCGGGACTCCAGCGGCAATGAGCAGTTCTTC. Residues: CASRDSSGNEQFF.

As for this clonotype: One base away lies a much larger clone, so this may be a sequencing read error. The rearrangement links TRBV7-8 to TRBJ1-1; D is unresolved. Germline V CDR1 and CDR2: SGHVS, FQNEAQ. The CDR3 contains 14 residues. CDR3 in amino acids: CASSRASPNTEASF. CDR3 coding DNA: TGTGCCAGCAGCCGGGCTTCACCAAACACTGAAGCTTCCTTT.

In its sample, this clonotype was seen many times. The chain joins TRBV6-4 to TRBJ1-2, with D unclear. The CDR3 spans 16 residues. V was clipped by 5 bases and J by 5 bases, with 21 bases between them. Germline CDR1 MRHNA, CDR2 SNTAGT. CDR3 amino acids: CASSSLTSGNVYGYTF. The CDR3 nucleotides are TGTGCCAGCAGTTCCCTAACTAGCGGGAATGTTTATGGCTACACCTTC.

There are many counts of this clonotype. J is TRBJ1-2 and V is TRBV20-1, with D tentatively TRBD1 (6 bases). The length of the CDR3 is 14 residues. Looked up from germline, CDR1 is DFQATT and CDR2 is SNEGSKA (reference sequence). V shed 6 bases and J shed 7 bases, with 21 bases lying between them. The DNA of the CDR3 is TGCAGTGCCCCAGAGGCAGGGGTTCTTTTTGGCTACACCTTC. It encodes CSAPEAGVLFGYTF.

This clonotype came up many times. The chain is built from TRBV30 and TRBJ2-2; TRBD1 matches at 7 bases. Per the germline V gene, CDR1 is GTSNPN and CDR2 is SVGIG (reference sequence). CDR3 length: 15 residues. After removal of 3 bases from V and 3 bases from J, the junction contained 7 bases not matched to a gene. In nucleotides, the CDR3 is TGTGCCTGGAGCGGACGACAGGGCTACACCGGGGAGCTGTTTTTT. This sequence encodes CAWSGRQGYTGELFF.

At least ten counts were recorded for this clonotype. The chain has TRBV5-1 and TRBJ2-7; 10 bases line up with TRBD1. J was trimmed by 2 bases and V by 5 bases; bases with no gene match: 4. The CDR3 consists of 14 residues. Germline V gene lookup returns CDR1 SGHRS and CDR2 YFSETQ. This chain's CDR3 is CASRQGQGAYEQYF. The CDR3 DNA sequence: TGCGCCAGCAGGCAAGGACAGGGGGCCTACGAGCAGTACTTC. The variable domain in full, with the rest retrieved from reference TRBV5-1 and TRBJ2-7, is KAGVTQTPRYLIKTRGQQVTLSCSPISGHRSVSWYQQTPGQGLQFLFEYFSETQRNKGNFPGRFSGRQFSNSRSEMNVSTLELGDSALYLCASRQGQGAYEQYFGPGTRLTVT.